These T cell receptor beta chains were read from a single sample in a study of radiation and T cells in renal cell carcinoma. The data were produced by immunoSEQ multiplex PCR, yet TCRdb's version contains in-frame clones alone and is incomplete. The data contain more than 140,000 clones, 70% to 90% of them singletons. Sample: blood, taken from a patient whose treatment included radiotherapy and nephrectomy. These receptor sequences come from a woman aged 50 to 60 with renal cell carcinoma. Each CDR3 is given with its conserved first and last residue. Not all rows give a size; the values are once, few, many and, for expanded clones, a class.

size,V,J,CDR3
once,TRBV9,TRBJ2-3,CASSVSGTSPDTQYF
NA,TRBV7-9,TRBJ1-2,CASSQGQGGIVYGYTF
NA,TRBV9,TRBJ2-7,CASSVTGTLNEQYF
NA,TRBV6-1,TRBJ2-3,CASSELWLAGDTQYF
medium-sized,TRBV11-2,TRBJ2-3,CASSLDTRDTQYF
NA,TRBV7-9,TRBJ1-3,CATPRGPGNTIYF
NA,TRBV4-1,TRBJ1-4,CASSQDKHRATGGEKLFF
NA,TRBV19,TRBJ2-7,CASSIVAGFYEQYF
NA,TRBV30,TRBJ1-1,CACQGQPNTEAFF
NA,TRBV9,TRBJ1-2,CASSSDYGYTF
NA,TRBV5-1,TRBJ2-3,CASSSWARTSTDTQYF